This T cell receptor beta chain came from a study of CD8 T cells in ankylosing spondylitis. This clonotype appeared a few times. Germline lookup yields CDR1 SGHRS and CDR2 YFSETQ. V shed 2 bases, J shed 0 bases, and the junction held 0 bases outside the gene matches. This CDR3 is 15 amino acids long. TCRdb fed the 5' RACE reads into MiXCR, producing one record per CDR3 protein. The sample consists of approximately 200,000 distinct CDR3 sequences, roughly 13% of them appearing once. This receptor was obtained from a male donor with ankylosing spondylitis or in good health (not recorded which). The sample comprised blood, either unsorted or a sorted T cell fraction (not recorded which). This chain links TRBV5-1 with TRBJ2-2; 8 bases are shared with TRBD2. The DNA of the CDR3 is TGCGCCAGCAGCTTTAGCGGGGCGAACACCGGGGAGCTGTTTTTT. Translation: CASSFSGANTGELFF. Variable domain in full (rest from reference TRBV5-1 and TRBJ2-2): KAGVTQTPRYLIKTRGQQVTLSCSPISGHRSVSWYQQTPGQGLQFLFEYFSETQRNKGNFPGRFSGRQFSNSRSEMNVSTLELGDSALYLCASSFSGANTGELFFGEGSRLTVL.